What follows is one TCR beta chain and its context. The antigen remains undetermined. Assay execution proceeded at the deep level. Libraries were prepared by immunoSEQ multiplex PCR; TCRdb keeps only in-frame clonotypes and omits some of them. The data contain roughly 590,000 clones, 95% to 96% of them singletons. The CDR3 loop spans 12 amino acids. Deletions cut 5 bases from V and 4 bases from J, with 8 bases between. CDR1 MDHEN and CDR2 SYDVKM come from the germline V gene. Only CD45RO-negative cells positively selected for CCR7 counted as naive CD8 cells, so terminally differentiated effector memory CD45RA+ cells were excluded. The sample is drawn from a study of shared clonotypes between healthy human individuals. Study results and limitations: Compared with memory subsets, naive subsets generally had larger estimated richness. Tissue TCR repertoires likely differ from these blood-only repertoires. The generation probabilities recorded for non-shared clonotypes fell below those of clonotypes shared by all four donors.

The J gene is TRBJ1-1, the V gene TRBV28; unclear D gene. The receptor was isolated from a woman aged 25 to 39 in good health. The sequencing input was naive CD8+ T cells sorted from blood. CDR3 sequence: CASSDSSTEAFF. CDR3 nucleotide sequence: TGTGCCAGCAGTGATTCGAGCACTGAAGCTTTCTTT.